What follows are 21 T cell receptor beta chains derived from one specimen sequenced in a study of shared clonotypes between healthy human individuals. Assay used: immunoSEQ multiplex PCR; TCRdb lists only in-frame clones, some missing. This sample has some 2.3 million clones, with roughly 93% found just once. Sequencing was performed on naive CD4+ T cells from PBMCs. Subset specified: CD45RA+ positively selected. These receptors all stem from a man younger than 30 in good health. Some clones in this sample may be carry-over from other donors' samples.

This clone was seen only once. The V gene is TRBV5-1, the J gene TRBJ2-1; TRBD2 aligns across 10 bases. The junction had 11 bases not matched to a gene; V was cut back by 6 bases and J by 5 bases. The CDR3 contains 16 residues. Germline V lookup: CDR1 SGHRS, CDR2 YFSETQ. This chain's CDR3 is CASTGSGLAEDNEQFF. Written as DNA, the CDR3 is TGCGCCAGCACCGGCTCCGGACTAGCGGAAGACAATGAGCAGTTCTTC.

The CDR3 region has the DNA TGCGCCAGCAGTCAATCGACGAGACTGGCTCGATTGGCGCAGTATTTT. It codes for CASSQSTRLARLAQYF. The chain has TRBV23-1 and TRBJ2-3; the D is unclear. TRBV23-1 is flagged as an ORF with uncertain function. Trimming removed 0 bases from V and 10 bases from J, with 20 bases in between. The length of the CDR3 is 16 residues.

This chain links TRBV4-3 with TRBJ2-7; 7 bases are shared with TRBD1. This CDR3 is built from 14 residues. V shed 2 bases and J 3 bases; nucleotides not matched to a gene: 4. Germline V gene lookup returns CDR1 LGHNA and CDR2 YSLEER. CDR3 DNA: TGCGCCAGCAGCCAATTTGACAGGGACTACGAGCAGTACTTC. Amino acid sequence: CASSQFDRDYEQYF.

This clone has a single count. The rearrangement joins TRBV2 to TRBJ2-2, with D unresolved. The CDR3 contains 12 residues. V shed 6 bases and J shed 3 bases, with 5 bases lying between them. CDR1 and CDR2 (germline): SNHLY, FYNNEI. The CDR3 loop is CASSLDTGELFF. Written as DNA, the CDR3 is TGTGCCAGCAGCCTAGACACCGGGGAGCTGTTTTTT.

This CDR3 reads CASSWDSSGELFF. In nucleotides, the CDR3 is TGTGCCAGCAGCTGGGACAGCTCCGGGGAGCTGTTTTTT. The V gene is TRBV5-4, the J gene TRBJ2-2; 7 positions match TRBD1. Germline CDR1 and CDR2: SGHNT and YYREEE (reference sequence). The J segment lost 6 bases and the V segment lost 3 bases, leaving 2 bases of the junction unmatched. CDR3 length equals 13 residues. Based on the CDR3 plus reference TRBV5-4 and TRBJ2-2, the full variable domain is ETGVTQSPTHLIKTRGQQVTLRCSSQSGHNTVSWYQQALGQGPQFIFQYYREEENGRGNFPPRFSGLQFPNYSSELNVNALELDDSALYLCASSWDSSGELFFGEGSRLTVL.

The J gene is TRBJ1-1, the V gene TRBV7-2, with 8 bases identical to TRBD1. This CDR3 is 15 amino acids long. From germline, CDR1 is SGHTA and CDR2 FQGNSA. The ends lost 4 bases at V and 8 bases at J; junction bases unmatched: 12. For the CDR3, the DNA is TGTGCCAGCAGCTCCTCCGGGACAGGCACGAGGGAAGCTTTCTTT. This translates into CASSSSGTGTREAFF.

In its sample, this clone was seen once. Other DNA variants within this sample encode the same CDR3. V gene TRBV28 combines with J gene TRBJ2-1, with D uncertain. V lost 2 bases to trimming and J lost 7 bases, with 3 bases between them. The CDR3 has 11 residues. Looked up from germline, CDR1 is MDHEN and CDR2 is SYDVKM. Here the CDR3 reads CASSLINEQFF. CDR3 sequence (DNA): TGTGCCAGCAGTTTAATAAATGAGCAGTTCTTC.

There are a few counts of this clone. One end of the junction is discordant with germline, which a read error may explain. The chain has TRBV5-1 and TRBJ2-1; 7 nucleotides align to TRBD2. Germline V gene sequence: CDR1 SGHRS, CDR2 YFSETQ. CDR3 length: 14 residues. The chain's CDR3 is CASSPSLTSPKEVF. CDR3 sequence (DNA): TGCGCCAGCAGCCCCAGCCTGACTAGCCCGAAGGAGGTCTTC.

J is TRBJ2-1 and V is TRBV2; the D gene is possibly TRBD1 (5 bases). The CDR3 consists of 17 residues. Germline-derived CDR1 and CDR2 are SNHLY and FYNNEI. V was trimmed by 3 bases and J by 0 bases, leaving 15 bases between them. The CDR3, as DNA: TGTGCCAGCAGTGATTTTTGGGGCTCAAGCTCCTACAATGAGCAGTTCTTC. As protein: CASSDFWGSSSYNEQFF.

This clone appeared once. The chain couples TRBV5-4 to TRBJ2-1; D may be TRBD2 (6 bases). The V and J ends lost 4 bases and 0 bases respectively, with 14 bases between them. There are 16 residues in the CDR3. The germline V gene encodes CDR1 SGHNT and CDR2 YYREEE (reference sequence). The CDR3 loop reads CASSPADGSSYNEQFF. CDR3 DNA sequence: TGTGCCAGCAGCCCGGCCGACGGGAGCTCCTACAATGAGCAGTTCTTC.

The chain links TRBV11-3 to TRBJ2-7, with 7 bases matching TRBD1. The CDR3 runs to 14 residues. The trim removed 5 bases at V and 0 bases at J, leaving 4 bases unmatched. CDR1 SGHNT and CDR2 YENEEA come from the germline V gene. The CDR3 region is CASSKGQTSYEQYF. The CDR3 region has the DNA TGTGCCAGCAGCAAGGGACAGACCTCCTACGAGCAGTACTTC.

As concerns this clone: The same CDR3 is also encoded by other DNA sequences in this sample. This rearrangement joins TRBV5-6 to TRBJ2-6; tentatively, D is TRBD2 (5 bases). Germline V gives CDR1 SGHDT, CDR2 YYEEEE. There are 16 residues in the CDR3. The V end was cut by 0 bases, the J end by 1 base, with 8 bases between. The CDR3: CASSLGSGSGANVLTF. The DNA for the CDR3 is TGTGCCAGCAGCTTGGGTTCGGGGTCTGGGGCCAACGTCCTGACTTTC.

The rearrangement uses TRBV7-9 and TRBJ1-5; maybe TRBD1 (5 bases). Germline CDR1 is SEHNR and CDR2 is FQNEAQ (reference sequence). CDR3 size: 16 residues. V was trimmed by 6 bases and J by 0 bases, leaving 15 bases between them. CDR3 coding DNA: TGTGCCAGCAGTCTCCTGGGGACCACTAGCAATCAGCCCCAGCATTTT. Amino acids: CASSLLGTTSNQPQHF. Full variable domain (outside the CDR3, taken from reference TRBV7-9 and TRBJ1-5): DTGVSQNPRHKITKRGQNVTFRCDPISEHNRLYWYRQTLGQGPEFLTYFQNEAQLEKSRLLSDRFSAERPKGSFSTLEIQRTEQGDSAMYLCASSLLGTTSNQPQHFGDGTRLSIL.

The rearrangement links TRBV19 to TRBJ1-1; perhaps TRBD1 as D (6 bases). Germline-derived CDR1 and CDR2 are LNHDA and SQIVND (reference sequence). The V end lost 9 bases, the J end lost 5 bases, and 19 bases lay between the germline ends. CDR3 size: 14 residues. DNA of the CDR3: TGTGCCAGCCGACCGACAGGCGCATGGACTGAAGCTTTCTTT. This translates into CASRPTGAWTEAFF.

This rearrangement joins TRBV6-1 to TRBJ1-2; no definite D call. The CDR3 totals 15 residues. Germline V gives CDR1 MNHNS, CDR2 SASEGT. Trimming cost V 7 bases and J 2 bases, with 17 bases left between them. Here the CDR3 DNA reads TGTGCCAGCACCGAAGGACCGACCGAGAACTATGGCTACACCTTC. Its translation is CASTEGPTENYGYTF.

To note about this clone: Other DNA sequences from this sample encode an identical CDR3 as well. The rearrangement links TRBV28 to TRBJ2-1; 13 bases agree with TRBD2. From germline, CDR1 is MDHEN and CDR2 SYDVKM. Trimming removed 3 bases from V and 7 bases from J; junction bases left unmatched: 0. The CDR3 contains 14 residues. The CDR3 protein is CASSLTSGRNEQFF. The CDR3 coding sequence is TGTGCCAGCAGTTTGACTAGCGGGAGGAATGAGCAGTTCTTC.

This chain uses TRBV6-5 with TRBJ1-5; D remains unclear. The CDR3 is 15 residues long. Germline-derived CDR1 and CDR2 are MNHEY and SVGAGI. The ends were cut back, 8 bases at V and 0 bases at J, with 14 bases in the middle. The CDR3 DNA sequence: TGTGCCAGCCGACCGGCAAGCCATAGCAATCAGCCCCAGCATTTT. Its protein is CASRPASHSNQPQHF.

The CDR3 sequence is CASSPRDSETQYF. CDR3 DNA: TGTGCCAGCAGTCCACGGGACTCAGAGACCCAGTACTTC. The rearrangement uses TRBV27 and TRBJ2-5; D might be TRBD2 (6 bases). The CDR3 is 13 amino acids. The V end was cut by 5 bases, the J end by 4 bases, with 11 bases between. The germline gives CDR1 MNHEY, CDR2 SMNVEV (reference sequence).

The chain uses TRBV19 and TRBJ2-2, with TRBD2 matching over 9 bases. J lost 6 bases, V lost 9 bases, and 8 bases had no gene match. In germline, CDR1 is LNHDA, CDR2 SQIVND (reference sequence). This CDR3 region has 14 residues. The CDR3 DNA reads TGTGCCAGCAGGACTAGCGCCGCATCCGGGGAGCTGTTTTTT. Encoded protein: CASRTSAASGELFF.

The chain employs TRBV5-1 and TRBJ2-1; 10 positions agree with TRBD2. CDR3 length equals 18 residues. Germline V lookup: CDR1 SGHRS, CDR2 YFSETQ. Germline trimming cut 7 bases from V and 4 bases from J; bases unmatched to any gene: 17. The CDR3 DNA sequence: TGCGCCAGCCAGCCCACTAGCGGGACCTCCTTCCCTTACAATGAGCAGTTCTTC. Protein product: CASQPTSGTSFPYNEQFF.

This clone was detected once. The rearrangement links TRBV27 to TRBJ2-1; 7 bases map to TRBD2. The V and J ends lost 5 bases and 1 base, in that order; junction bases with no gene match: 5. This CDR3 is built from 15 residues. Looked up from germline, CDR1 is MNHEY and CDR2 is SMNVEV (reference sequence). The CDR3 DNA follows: TGTGCCAGCAGTCCAGGACTAGAGTCCTACAATGAGCAGTTCTTC. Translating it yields CASSPGLESYNEQFF.